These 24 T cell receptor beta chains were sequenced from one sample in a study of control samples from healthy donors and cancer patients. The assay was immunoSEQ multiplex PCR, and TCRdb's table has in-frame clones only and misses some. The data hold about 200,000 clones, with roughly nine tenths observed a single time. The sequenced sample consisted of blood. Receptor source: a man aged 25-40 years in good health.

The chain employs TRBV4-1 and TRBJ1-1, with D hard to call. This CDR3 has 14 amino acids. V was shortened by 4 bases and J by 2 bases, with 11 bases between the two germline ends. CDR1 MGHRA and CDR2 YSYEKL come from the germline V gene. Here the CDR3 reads CASSPTRGNTEAFF. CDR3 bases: TGCGCCAGCAGCCCAACGCGGGGAAACACTGAAGCTTTCTTT.

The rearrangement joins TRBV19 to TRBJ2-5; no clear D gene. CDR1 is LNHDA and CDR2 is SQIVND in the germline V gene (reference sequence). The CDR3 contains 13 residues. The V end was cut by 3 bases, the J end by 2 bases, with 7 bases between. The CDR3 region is CASSMLNQETQYF. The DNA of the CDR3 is TGTGCCAGTAGTATGCTAAATCAAGAGACCCAGTACTTC.

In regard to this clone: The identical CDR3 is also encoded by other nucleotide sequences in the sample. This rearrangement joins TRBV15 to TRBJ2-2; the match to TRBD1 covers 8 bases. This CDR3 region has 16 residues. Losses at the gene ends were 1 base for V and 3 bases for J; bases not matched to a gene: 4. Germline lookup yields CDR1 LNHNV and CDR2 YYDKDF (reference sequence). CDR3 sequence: CATSRGTGTDTGELFF. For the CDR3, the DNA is TGTGCCACCAGCAGAGGGACAGGGACCGACACCGGGGAGCTGTTTTTT.

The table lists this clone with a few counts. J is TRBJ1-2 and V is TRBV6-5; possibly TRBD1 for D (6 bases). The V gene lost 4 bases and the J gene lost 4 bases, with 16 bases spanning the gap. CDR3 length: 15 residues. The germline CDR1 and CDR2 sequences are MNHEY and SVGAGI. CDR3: CASSSGQRGAYGYTF. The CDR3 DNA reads TGTGCCAGCAGTTCGGGACAAAGGGGAGCCTATGGCTACACCTTC.

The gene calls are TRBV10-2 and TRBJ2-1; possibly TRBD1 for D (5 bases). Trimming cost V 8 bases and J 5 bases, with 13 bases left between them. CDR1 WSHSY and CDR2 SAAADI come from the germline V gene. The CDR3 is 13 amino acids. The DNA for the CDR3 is TGCGCCAGCTCCCCAGGGTGGAACAATGAGCAGTTCTTC. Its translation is CASSPGWNNEQFF.

The CDR3 sequence: CASRLYYGYTF. Written as DNA, the CDR3 is TGTGCCAGCAGGTTGTATTATGGCTACACCTTC. The chain joins TRBV12-3 or TRBV12-4 to TRBJ1-2; D is undetermined. The germline V and J ends were trimmed by 6 bases and 5 bases, with 7 bases remaining between them. The CDR3 has 11 amino acids.

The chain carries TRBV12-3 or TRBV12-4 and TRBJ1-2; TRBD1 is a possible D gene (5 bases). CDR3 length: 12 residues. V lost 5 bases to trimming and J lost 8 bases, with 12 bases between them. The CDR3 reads CASSRGTVGYTF. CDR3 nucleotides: TGTGCCAGCAGTCGCGGGACGGTAGGCTACACCTTC.

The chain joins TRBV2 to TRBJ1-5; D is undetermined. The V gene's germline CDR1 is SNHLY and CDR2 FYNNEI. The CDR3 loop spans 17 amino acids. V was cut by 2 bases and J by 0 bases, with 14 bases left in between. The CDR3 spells CASSERAGRNSNQPQHF. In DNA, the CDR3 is TGTGCCAGCAGTGAACGGGCCGGACGGAATAGCAATCAGCCCCAGCATTTT.

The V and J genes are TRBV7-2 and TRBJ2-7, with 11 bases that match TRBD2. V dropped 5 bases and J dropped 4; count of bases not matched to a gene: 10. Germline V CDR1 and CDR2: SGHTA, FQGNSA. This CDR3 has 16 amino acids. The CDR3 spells CASSPGVAGGPYEQYF. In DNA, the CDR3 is TGTGCCAGCAGCCCGGGGGTAGCGGGGGGGCCATACGAGCAGTACTTC. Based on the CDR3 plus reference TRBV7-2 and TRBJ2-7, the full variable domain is GAGVSQSPSNKVTEKGKDVELRCDPISGHTALYWYRQSLGQGLEFLIYFQGNSAPDKSGLPSDRFSAERTGGSVSTLTIQRTQQEDSAVYLCASSPGVAGGPYEQYFGPGTRLTVT.

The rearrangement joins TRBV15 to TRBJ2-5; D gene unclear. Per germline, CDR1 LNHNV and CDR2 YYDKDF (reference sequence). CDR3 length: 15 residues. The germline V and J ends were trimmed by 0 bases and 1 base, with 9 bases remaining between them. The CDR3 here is CATSREDGPQETQYF. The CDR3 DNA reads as TGTGCCACCAGCAGAGAAGATGGTCCCCAAGAGACCCAGTACTTC.

CDR3 DNA sequence: TGTGCCAGCAGACCGGGACGGATTTATAGCAATCAGCCCCAGCATTTT. It is translated as CASRPGRIYSNQPQHF. This rearrangement joins TRBV5-8 to TRBJ1-5; D perhaps matches TRBD1 (5 bases). Deletions cut 5 bases from V and 0 bases from J, with 15 bases between. The CDR3 runs 16 residues. CDR1 and CDR2 from the germline V gene are SGHTS and YDEGEE.

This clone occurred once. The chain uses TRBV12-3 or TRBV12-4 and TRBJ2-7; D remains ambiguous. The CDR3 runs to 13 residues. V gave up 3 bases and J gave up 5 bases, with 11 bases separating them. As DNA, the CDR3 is TGTGCCAGCAGTTTCCGTCCGGGCCACGAGCAGTACTTC. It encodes CASSFRPGHEQYF.

CDR3 sequence (DNA): TGTGCCAGCAGGCTCACGACCGGGGAGCTGTTTTTT. The encoded protein is CASRLTTGELFF. V usage is TRBV7-8 and J usage is TRBJ2-2; no firm D call. Germline V lookup: CDR1 SGHVS, CDR2 FQNEAQ. The CDR3 sequence is 12 residues long. V dropped 6 bases and J dropped 5 bases, with 7 bases sitting between them.

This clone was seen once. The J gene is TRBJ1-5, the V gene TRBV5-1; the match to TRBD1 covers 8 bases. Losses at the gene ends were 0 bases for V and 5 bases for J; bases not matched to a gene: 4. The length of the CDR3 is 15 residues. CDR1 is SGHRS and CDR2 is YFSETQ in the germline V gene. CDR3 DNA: TGCGCCAGCAGCTTGGGCCAGGGGGCAGATCAGCCCCAGCATTTT. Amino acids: CASSLGQGADQPQHF. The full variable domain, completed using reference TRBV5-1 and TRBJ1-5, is KAGVTQTPRYLIKTRGQQVTLSCSPISGHRSVSWYQQTPGQGLQFLFEYFSETQRNKGNFPGRFSGRQFSNSRSEMNVSTLELGDSALYLCASSLGQGADQPQHFGDGTRLSIL.

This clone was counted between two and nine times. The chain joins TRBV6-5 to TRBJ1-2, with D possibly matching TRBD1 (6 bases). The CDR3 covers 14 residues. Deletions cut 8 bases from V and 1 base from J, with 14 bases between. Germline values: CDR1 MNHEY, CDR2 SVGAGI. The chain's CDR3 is CASHRGGDNYGYTF. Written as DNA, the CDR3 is TGTGCCAGCCACCGAGGGGGTGATAACTATGGCTACACCTTC.

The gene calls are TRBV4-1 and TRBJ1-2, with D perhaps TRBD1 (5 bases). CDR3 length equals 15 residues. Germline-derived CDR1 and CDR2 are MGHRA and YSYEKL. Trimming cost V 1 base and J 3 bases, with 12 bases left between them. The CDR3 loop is CASSQGRGYDYGYTF. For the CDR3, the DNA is TGCGCCAGCAGCCAAGGGAGGGGTTATGACTATGGCTACACCTTC.

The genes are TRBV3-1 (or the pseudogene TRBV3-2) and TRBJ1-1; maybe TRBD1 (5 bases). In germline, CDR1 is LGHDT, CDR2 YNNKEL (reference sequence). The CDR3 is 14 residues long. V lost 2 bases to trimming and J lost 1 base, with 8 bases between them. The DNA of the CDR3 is TGTGCCAGCAGCCAAAATGACAGGAACACTGAAGCTTTCTTT. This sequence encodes CASSQNDRNTEAFF.

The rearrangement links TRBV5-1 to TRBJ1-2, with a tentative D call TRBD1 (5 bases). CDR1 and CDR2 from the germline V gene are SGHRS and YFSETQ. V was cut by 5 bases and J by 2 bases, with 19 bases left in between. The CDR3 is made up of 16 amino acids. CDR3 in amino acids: CASRLRPQGNNYGYTF. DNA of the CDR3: TGCGCCAGCAGACTCCGTCCTCAGGGTAACAACTATGGCTACACCTTC.

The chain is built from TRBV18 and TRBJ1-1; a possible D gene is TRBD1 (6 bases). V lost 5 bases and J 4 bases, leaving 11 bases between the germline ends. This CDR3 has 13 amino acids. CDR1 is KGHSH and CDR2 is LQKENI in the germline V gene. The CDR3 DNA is TGTGCCAGCTCATCCACAGGGTTCACTGAAGCTTTCTTT. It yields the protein CASSSTGFTEAFF. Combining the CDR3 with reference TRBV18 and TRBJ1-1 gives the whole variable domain NAGVMQNPRHLVRRRGQEARLRCSPMKGHSHVYWYRQLPEEGLKFMVYLQKENIIDESGMPKERFSAEFPKEGPSILRIQQVVRGDSAAYFCASSSTGFTEAFFGQGTRLTVV.

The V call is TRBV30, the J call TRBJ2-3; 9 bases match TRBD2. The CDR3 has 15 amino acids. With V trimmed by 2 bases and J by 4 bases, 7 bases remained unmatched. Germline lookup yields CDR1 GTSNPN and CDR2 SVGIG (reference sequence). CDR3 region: CAWSRGGGASDTQYF. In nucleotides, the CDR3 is TGTGCCTGGAGTCGTGGCGGGGGGGCCTCAGATACGCAGTATTTT. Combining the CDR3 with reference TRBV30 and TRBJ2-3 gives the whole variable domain SQTIHQWPATLVQPVGSPLSLECTVEGTSNPNLYWYRQAAGRGLQLLFYSVGIGQISSEVPQNLSASRPQDRQFILSSKKLLLSDSGFYLCAWSRGGGASDTQYFGPGTRLTVL.

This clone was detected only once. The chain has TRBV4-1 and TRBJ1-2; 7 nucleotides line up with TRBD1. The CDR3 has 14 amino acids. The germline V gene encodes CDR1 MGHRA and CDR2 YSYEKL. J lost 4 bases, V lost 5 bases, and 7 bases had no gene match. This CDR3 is CASSSDRAGYGYTF. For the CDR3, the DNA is TGCGCCAGCAGCTCCGACAGGGCCGGCTATGGCTACACCTTC.

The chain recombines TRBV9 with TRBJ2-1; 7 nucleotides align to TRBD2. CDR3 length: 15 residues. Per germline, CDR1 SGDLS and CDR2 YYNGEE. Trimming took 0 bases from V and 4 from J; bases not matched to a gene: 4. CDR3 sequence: CASSVALAAYNEQFF. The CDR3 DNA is TGTGCCAGCAGCGTAGCTCTAGCGGCTTACAATGAGCAGTTCTTC.

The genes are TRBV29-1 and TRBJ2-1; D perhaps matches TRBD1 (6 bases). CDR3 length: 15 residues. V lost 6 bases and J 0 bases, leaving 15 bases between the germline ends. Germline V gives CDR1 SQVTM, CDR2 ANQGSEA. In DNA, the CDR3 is TGCAGCGTAGACGGGACAACAAGCTCCTACAATGAGCAGTTCTTC. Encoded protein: CSVDGTTSSYNEQFF.

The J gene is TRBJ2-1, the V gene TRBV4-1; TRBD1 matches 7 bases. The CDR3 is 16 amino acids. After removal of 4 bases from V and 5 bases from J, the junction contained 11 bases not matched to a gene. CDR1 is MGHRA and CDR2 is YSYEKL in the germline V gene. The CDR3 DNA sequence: TGCGCCAGCAGCCGGCCGGGACAGAAAGCTCACAATGAGCAGTTCTTC. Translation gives CASSRPGQKAHNEQFF.